The clone carrying this T cell receptor beta chain was recorded only once. The antigen is undetermined. The source of the sample is a study of T cell responses to AZD1222 COVID-19 vaccine. Sequencing used immunoSEQ multiplex PCR; TCRdb keeps in-frame clones, though not all of them. The table shows 150,000 or so clones, with roughly 87% occurring only once. Whole-study findings and limits: The study found Spike-specific TCR breadth and depth rose after two AZD1222 doses.

The CDR3 is made up of 17 amino acids. Trimming removed 0 bases from V and 0 bases from J, with 12 bases in between. Germline CDR1 is SQVTM and CDR2 is ANQGSEA. This clonotype originated in an adult in good health. This specimen was peripheral blood, taken on day 0 of AZD1222 vaccination. The V call is TRBV29-1, the J call TRBJ2-6; D possibly corresponds to TRBD1 (6 bases). DNA for the CDR3: TGCAGCGTTGAAGAGGGGGCCTCGAGCTCTGGGGCCAACGTCCTGACTTTC. It yields the protein CSVEEGASSSGANVLTF.